This T cell receptor beta chain is from a study of T cell responses to AZD1222 COVID-19 vaccine. Comments on this clone: Its antigen is unidentified.

Measured with immunoSEQ multiplex PCR; TCRdb has only the in-frame clones, and not every one. Among over 90,000 clones listed, approximately 90% were seen once. Notes on the study in general: Donors were chiefly white British, with a greater number of females, and clonal diversity was perhaps underestimated. Unmutated variant regions are reportedly targeted by nearly half of spike-specific TCRs. The study sampled repertoires only after the peak T cell response. Spike-spanning, vaccine-associated CD4 TCRs were dominant at 160-218 and 743-854.

V was trimmed by 0 bases and J by 1 base, leaving 7 bases between them. Germline CDR1 LGHNA, CDR2 YNFKEQ. The CDR3 extends over 15 amino acids. This sequence originates from an adult who received the AZD1222 COVID-19 vaccine. This chain links TRBV4-2 with TRBJ1-3; no firm D call. The source material was peripheral blood, sampled 28 days after the second AZD1222 dose. CDR3 nucleotides: TGTGCCAGCAGCCAAGATCGGGTTTCTGGAAACACCATATATTTT. Amino acids: CASSQDRVSGNTIYF.